This entry lists 12 T cell receptor beta chains sequenced from one sample in a study of cytomegalovirus exposure and HLA in healthy donors. Primers for the PCR totalled 60 Vbeta and 13 Jbeta. This table comes from immunoSEQ multiplex PCR, and its TCRdb copy is limited to in-frame clones, with some not included. The table lists 90,000 or so clones, over 55% of them singletons. Sequencing was done on a sample of PBMCs. These receptors were taken from a woman younger than 30 in good health and CMV-seropositive.

This chain links TRBV5-1 with TRBJ1-1; no firm D call. Germline lookup yields CDR1 SGHRS and CDR2 YFSETQ. CDR3 length: 14 residues. V lost 1 base and J 1 base, leaving 8 bases between the germline ends. CDR3 in DNA: TGCGCCAGCAGCTTGATAGCGGAGAACACTGAAGCTTTCTTT. Translating gives CASSLIAENTEAFF.

This chain links TRBV7-6 with TRBJ1-1; 7 positions match TRBD1. V shed 2 bases, J shed 6 bases, and the junction held 6 bases outside the gene matches. This CDR3 region has 14 residues. Germline V gene data show CDR1 as SGHVS and CDR2 as FNYEAQ. CDR3 in amino acids: CASSLNRGGPEAFF. The CDR3 DNA follows: TGTGCCAGCAGCTTAAACAGGGGTGGCCCTGAAGCTTTCTTT. The whole variable domain, filled in from reference TRBV7-6 and TRBJ1-1, reads GAGVSQSPRYKVTKRGQDVALRCDPISGHVSLYWYRQALGQGPEFLTYFNYEAQQDKSGLPNDRFSAERPEGSISTLTIQRTEQRDSAMYRCASSLNRGGPEAFFGQGTRLTVV.

This clone is a singleton in its sample. The genes are TRBV9 and TRBJ1-6, with 7 bases identical to TRBD1. The CDR3 is made up of 14 amino acids. V lost 3 bases to trimming and J lost 9 bases; unmatched junction nucleotides: 6. Germline V gives CDR1 SGDLS, CDR2 YYNGEE. This chain's CDR3 is CASSAPGQFSPLHF. For the CDR3, the DNA is TGTGCCAGCAGCGCACCGGGACAGTTTTCACCCCTCCACTTT. Based on the CDR3 plus reference TRBV9 and TRBJ1-6, the full variable domain is DSGVTQTPKHLITATGQRVTLRCSPRSGDLSVYWYQQSLDQGLQFLIQYYNGEERAKGNILERFSAQQFPDLHSELNLSSLELGDSALYFCASSAPGQFSPLHFGNGTRLTVT.

The chain is built from TRBV18 and TRBJ1-6, with TRBD1 matching 9 bases. Germline-derived CDR1 and CDR2 are KGHSH and LQKENI. After removal of 4 bases from V and 6 bases from J, the junction contained 10 bases not matched to a gene. This CDR3 region has 17 residues. CDR3: CASSQVPGQGGNSPLHF. CDR3 nucleotide sequence: TGTGCCAGCTCACAAGTCCCGGGACAGGGAGGTAATTCACCCCTCCACTTT.

The chain combines TRBV2 with TRBJ2-7; 9 nucleotides agree with TRBD1. V trimming: 5 bases; J trimming: 0 bases; junction bases outside the gene matches: 5. Germline V CDR1 and CDR2: SNHLY, FYNNEI. This CDR3 comprises 15 residues. As DNA, the CDR3 is TGTGCCAGCAGTATCCCGGGACAGGGCTCCTACGAGCAGTACTTC. It encodes CASSIPGQGSYEQYF.

The chain recombines TRBV27 with TRBJ1-1; tentatively, D is TRBD1 (5 bases). Germline values: CDR1 MNHEY, CDR2 SMNVEV (reference sequence). Trimming removed 2 bases from V and 3 bases from J, with 10 bases in between. The CDR3 runs to 14 residues. The CDR3 here is CASSLGRGDTEAFF. The CDR3 DNA reads as TGTGCCAGCAGTTTAGGGCGGGGGGACACTGAAGCTTTCTTT.

This chain links TRBV27 with TRBJ2-3, with 8 positions matching TRBD1. Germline V gene lookup returns CDR1 MNHEY and CDR2 SMNVEV (reference sequence). The length of the CDR3 is 15 residues. V trimming: 6 bases; J trimming: 4 bases; junction bases outside the gene matches: 9. CDR3 nucleotide sequence: TGTGCCAGCAGGAACGACAGGGGCAGGCCAGATACGCAGTATTTT. It translates to CASRNDRGRPDTQYF.

This chain connects TRBV11-3 to TRBJ2-2; 10 nucleotides align to TRBD2. Germline V lookup: CDR1 SGHNT, CDR2 YENEEA. This CDR3 comprises 15 residues. Trimming removed 5 bases from V and 4 bases from J; junction bases left unmatched: 4. The CDR3 DNA sequence: TGTGCCAGCAGCCCTACTAGCGGGGCCACCGGGGAGCTGTTTTTT. Its translation: CASSPTSGATGELFF. Full variable domain (outside the CDR3, taken from reference TRBV11-3 and TRBJ2-2): EAGVVQSPRYKIIEKKQPVAFWCNPISGHNTLYWYLQNLGQGPELLIRYENEEAVDDSQLPKDRFSAERLKGVDSTLKIQPAELGDSAVYLCASSPTSGATGELFFGEGSRLTVL.

The chain carries TRBV29-1 and TRBJ2-7, with 10 positions matching TRBD1. The CDR3 spans 14 residues. J lost 1 base, V lost 6 bases, and 6 bases had no gene match. Germline CDR1 and CDR2: SQVTM and ANQGSEA. CDR3 nucleotide sequence: TGCAGCGTGTACGACAGGGGGCTATCCTACGAGCAGTACTTC. This sequence encodes CSVYDRGLSYEQYF.

The chain links TRBV5-1 to TRBJ2-5, with 9 bases identical to TRBD2. The CDR3 has 16 amino acids. After removal of 4 bases from V and 2 bases from J, the junction contained 9 bases not matched to a gene. CDR1 is SGHRS and CDR2 is YFSETQ in the germline V gene. CDR3 amino acids: CASSPGLATTQETQYF. CDR3 nucleotides: TGCGCCAGCAGCCCCGGACTAGCGACAACGCAAGAGACCCAGTACTTC.

This clone has just a few counts. The chain carries TRBV10-3 and TRBJ2-2; 8 nucleotides agree with TRBD1. Trimming removed 4 bases from V and 3 bases from J; junction bases left unmatched: 10. Germline V gives CDR1 ENHRY, CDR2 SYGVKD. The CDR3 loop spans 17 amino acids. This CDR3 is CAISATPDRGDTGELFF. The CDR3 nucleotides read TGTGCCATCAGTGCTACCCCAGACAGGGGAGACACCGGGGAGCTGTTTTTT.

J is TRBJ1-4 and V is TRBV7-2; maybe TRBD1 (5 bases). V lost 5 bases, J lost 7 bases, and 14 bases lay in between. Per the germline V gene, CDR1 is SGHTA and CDR2 is FQGNSA. The CDR3 extends over 14 amino acids. The CDR3 protein is CASSLTARREKLFF. The CDR3 nucleotides read TGTGCCAGCAGCCTGACAGCACGCCGTGAAAAACTGTTTTTT. The whole variable domain, filled in from reference TRBV7-2 and TRBJ1-4, reads GAGVSQSPSNKVTEKGKDVELRCDPISGHTALYWYRQSLGQGLEFLIYFQGNSAPDKSGLPSDRFSAERTGGSVSTLTIQRTQQEDSAVYLCASSLTARREKLFFGSGTQLSVL.